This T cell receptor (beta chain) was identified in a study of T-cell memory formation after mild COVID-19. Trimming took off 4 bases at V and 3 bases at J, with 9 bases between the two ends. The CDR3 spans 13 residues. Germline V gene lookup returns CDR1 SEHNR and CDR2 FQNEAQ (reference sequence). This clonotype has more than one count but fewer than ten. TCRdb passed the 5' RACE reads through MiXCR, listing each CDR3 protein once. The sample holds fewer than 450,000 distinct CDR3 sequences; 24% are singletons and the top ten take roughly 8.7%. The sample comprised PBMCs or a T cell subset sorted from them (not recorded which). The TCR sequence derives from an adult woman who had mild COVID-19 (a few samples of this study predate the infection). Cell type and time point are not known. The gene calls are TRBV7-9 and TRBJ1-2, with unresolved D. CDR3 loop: CASSSPTDYGYTF. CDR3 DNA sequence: TGTGCCAGCAGCTCTCCGACTGACTATGGCTACACCTTC.